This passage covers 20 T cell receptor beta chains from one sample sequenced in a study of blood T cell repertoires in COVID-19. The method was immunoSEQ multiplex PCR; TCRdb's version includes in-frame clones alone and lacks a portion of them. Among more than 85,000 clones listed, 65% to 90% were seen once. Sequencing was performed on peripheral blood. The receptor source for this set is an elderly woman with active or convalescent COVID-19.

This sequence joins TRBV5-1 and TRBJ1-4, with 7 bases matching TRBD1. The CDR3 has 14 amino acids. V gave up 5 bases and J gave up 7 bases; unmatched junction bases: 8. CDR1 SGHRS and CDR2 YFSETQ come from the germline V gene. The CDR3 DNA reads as TGCGCCAGCAGACCCGGGACAGAAGGTGAAAAACTGTTTTTT. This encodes CASRPGTEGEKLFF.

The CDR3 sequence: CASRDRGSNQPQHF. The DNA for the CDR3 is TGTGCCAGTAGGGACAGGGGTAGCAATCAGCCCCAGCATTTT. The gene calls are TRBV19 and TRBJ1-5; 9 bases line up with TRBD1. CDR1 and CDR2 (germline): LNHDA, SQIVND (reference sequence). The CDR3 contains 14 residues. V dropped 6 bases and J dropped 0; count of bases not matched to a gene: 0.

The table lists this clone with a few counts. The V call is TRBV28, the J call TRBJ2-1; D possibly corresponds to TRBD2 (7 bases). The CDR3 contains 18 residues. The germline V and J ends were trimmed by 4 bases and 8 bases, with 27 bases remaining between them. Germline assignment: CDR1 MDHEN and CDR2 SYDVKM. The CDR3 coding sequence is TGTGCCAGCAGTTCCACGGGGGGCTGGACTAGTTCGTACGATGAGCAGTTCTTC. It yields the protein CASSSTGGWTSSYDEQFF.

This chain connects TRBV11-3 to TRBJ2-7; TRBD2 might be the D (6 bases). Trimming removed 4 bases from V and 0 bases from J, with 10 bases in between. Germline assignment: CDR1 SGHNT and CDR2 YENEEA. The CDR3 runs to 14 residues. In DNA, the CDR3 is TGTGCCAGCAGCTCCGCGGGATCCTCCTACGAGCAGTACTTC. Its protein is CASSSAGSSYEQYF.

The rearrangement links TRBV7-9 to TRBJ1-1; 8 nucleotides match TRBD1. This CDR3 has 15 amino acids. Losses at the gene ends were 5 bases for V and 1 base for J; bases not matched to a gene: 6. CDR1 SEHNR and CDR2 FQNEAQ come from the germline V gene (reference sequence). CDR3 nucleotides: TGTGCCAGCAGCCCCTGGGACAGGAGGAACACTGAAGCTTTCTTT. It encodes CASSPWDRRNTEAFF.

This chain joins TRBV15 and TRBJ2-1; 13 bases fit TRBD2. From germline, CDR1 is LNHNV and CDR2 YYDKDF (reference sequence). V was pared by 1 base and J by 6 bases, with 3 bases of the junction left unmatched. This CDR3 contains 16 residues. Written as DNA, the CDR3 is TGTGCCACCAGCAGAGCTGGACTAGCGGGAGTCAATGAGCAGTTCTTC. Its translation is CATSRAGLAGVNEQFF.

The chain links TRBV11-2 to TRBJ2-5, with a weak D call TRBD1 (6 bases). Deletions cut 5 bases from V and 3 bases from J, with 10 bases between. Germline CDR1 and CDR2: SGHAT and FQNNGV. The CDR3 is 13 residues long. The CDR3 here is CASSRDTEETQYF. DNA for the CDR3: TGTGCCAGCAGCCGGGACACCGAAGAGACCCAGTACTTC. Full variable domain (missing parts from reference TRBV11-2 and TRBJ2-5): EAGVAQSPRYKIIEKRQSVAFWCNPISGHATLYWYQQILGQGPKLLIQFQNNGVVDDSQLPKDRFSAERLKGVDSTLKIQPAKLEDSAVYLCASSRDTEETQYFGPGTRLLVL.

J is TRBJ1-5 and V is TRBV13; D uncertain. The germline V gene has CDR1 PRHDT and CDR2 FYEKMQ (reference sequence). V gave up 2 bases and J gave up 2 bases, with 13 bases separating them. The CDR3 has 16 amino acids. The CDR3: CASSLRAQRGNQPQHF. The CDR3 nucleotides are TGTGCCAGCAGCTTAAGGGCACAGAGGGGCAATCAGCCCCAGCATTTT.

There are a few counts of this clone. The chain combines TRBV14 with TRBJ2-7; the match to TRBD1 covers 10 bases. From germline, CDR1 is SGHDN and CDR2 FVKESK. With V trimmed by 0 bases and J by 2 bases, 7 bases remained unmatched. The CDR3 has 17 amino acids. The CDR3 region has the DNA TGTGCCAGCAGCCAAGATCCGGGACAGGGGAAAACCTACGAGCAGTACTTC. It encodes CASSQDPGQGKTYEQYF.

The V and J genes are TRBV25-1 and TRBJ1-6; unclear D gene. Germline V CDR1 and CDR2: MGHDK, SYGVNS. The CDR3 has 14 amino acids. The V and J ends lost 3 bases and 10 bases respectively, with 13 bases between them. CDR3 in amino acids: CASSDVGDGSPLHF. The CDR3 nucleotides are TGTGCCAGCAGTGATGTCGGTGACGGGTCACCCCTCCACTTT. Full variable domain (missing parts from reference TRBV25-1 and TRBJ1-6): EADIYQTPRYLVIGTGKKITLECSQTMGHDKMYWYQQDPGMELHLIHYSYGVNSTEKGDLSSESTVSRIRTEHFPLTLESARPSHTSQYLCASSDVGDGSPLHFGNGTRLTVT.

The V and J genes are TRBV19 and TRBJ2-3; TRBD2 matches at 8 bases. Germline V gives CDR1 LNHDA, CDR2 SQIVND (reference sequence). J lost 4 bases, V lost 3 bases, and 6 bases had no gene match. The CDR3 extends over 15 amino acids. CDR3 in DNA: TGTGCCAGTAGTATCAGCGGGAGTAAGGCAGATACGCAGTATTTT. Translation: CASSISGSKADTQYF.

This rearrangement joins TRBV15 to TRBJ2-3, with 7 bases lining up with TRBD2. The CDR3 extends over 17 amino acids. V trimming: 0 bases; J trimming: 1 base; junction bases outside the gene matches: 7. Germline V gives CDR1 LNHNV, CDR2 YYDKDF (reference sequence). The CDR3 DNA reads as TGTGCCACCAGCAGAGAGTGGGCTAGCGGTCGCACAGATACGCAGTATTTT. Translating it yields CATSREWASGRTDTQYF.

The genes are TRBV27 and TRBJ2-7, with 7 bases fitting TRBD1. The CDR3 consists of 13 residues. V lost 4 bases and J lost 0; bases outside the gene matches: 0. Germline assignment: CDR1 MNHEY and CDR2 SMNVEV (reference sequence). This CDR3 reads CASSWDSSYEQYF. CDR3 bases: TGTGCCAGCAGTTGGGACAGCTCCTACGAGCAGTACTTC.

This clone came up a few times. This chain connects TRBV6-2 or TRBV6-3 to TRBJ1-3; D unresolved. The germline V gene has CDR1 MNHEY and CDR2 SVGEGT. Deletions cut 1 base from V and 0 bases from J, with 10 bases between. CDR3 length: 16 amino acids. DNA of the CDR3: TGTGCCAGCAGTTACTTGCACGCGAGCTCTGGAAACACCATATATTTT. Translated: CASSYLHASSGNTIYF.

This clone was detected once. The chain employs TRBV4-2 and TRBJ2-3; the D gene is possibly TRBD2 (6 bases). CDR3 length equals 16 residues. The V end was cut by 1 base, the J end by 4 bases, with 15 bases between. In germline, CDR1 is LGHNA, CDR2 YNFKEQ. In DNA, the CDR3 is TGTGCCAGCAGCCAAGGCAGTGGGAGGTTCTCAGATACGCAGTATTTT. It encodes CASSQGSGRFSDTQYF.

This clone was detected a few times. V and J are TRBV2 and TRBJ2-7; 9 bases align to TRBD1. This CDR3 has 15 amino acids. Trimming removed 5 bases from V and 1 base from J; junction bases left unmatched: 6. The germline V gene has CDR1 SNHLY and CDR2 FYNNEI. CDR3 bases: TGTGCCAGCAGTACCGACAGGGGGAGGTCCTACGAGCAGTACTTC. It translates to CASSTDRGRSYEQYF.

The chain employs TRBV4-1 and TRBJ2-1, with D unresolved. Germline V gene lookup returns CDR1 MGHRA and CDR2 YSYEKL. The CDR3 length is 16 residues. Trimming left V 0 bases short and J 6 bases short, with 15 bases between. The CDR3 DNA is TGCGCCAGCAGCCAAGATACTGTTTATGCTGGCAATGAGCAGTTCTTC. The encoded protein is CASSQDTVYAGNEQFF.

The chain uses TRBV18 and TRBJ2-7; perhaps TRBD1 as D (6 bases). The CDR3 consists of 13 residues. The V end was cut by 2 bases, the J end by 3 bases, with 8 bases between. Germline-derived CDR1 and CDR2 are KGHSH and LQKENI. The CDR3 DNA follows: TGTGCCAGCTCACCAGGGGGCGGCTACGAGCAGTACTTC. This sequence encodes CASSPGGGYEQYF.

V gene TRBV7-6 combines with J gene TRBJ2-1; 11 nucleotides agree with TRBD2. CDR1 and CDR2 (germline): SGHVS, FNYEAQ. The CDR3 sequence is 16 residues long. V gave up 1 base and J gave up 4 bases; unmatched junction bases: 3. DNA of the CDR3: TGTGCCAGCAGCTTAGTCGCTAGCGGGGGGTACAATGAGCAGTTCTTC. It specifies CASSLVASGGYNEQFF.

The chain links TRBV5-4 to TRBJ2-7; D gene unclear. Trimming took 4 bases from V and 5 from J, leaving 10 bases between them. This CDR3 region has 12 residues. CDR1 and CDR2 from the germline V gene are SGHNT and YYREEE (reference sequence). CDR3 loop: CASSDVVDEQYF. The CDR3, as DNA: TGTGCCAGCAGCGATGTAGTTGACGAGCAGTACTTC.